This T cell receptor (beta chain) was captured in a study of vaccination effects on CD4 cells after COVID-19. Turning to the study itself: Each person got two doses of an mRNA SARS-CoV-2 vaccine, BNT162b2 or mRNA-1273.

TCRdb keeps only in-frame clones here, not all; method: immunoSEQ multiplex PCR. The sample yields over 45,000 clones, about 80% seen once. For this clone: Its antigen is not known.

Following a roughly eleven-day culture, CD4+ T cells were purified. This CDR3 has 15 residues. Germline V CDR1 and CDR2: SGDLS, YYNGEE. Trimming took 0 bases from V and 3 from J; bases not matched to a gene: 5. The source material was CD4+ T cells from PBMCs cultured without peptide, sampled before COVID-19 vaccination. The clonotype comes from a human donor who received a COVID-19 vaccine. V usage is TRBV9 and J usage is TRBJ2-5; TRBD2 matches 7 bases. The CDR3 region is CASSVVGTKEETQYF. The CDR3 DNA sequence: TGTGCCAGCAGCGTAGTTGGGACTAAAGAAGAGACCCAGTACTTC.